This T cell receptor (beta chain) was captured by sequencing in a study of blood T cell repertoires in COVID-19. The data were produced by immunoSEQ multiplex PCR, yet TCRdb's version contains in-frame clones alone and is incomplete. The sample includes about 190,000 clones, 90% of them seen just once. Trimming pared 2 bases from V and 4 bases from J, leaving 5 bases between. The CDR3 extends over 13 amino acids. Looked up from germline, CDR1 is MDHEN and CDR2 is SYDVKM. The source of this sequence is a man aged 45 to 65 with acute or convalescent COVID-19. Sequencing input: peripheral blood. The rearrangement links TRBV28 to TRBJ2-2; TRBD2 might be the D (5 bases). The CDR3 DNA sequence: TGTGCCAGCAGTTTAGCGGGCACCGGGGAGCTGTTTTTT. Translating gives CASSLAGTGELFF. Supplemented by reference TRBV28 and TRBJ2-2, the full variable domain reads DVKVTQSSRYLVKRTGEKVFLECVQDMDHENMFWYRQDPGLGLRLIYFSYDVKMKEKGDIPEGYSVSREKKERFSLILESASTNQTSMYLCASSLAGTGELFFGEGSRLTVL.